A selection of T cell receptor beta chains follows, all from one sample in a study of T-cell memory formation after mild COVID-19. From the 5' RACE reads, TCRdb called clonotypes with MiXCR, one entry per CDR3 protein. The data contain hundreds of thousands of distinct CDR3 sequences, roughly 18% of them singletons. Sequenced: PBMCs or a T cell subset sorted from them (not recorded which). These TCRs come from a man aged 18 to 35 who had mild COVID-19 (a few samples of this study predate the infection). Cell type and time point are not known. CDR3s include the opening cysteine and the closing phenylalanine or tryptophan. D genes are given only for firm matches. Clone sizes are given selectively: once, few, many, or a class where the clone is expanded.

-,TRBJ1-5,-,TRBV20-1,CSARDITGQPQHF,TGCAGTGCTAGAGACATTACGGGTCAGCCCCAGCATTTT
-,TRBJ2-3,few,TRBV4-1,CASSQDRTGWGTDTQYF,TGCGCCAGCAGCCAAGATCGGACGGGCTGGGGCACAGATACGCAGTATTTT
-,TRBJ1-5,-,TRBV7-2,CASSLFEGFNQPQHF,TGTGCCAGCAGCTTATTTGAGGGGTTCAATCAGCCCCAGCATTTT
TRBD1,TRBJ1-6,few,TRBV2,CASARTGDSPLHF,TGTGCCAGCGCGAGGACAGGGGATTCACCCCTCCACTTT
TRBD1,TRBJ2-3,-,TRBV19,CASRLGQAFTDTQYF,TGTGCCAGTAGGTTGGGACAGGCCTTCACAGATACGCAGTATTTT
-,TRBJ1-5,few,TRBV7-2,CASSSDMRVNQPQHF,TGTGCCAGCAGCTCGGACATGAGGGTCAATCAGCCCCAGCATTTT
-,TRBJ1-2,-,TRBV13,CASSFQGRENYGYTF,TGTGCCAGCAGCTTCCAGGGGAGGGAGAACTATGGCTACACCTTC
TRBD1,TRBJ1-1,few,TRBV20-1,CSARVGTGNTEAFF,TGCAGTGCTAGAGTAGGGACAGGGAACACTGAAGCTTTCTTT
TRBD2,TRBJ2-1,-,TRBV6-5,CASSYRLAGDPQFF,TGTGCCAGCAGTTACCGCCTAGCGGGGGATCCCCAGTTCTTC
-,TRBJ2-2,few,TRBV12-3/TRBV12-4,CASSWTAIAGELFF,TGTGCCAGCAGTTGGACCGCCATTGCAGGGGAGCTGTTTTTT
-,TRBJ1-6,-,TRBV9,CASTGGAGDNSPLHF,TGTGCCAGCACGGGAGGGGCAGGGGATAATTCACCCCTCCACTTT
-,TRBJ1-2,few,TRBV20-1,CSARYSGEDYGYTF,TGCAGTGCTAGATACTCCGGGGAGGACTATGGCTACACCTTC
TRBD2,TRBJ2-3,few,TRBV5-1,CASSPLASGVVLTQYF,TGCGCCAGCAGCCCCCTGGCTAGCGGGGTCGTATTGACGCAGTATTTT
-,TRBJ2-3,few,TRBV7-2,CASSFSRGRIDTQYF,TGTGCCAGCAGCTTTAGTCGGGGGAGGATAGATACGCAGTATTTT